This T cell receptor (beta chain) was obtained from a study of cytomegalovirus exposure and HLA in healthy donors. A word on this clone: Its antigen is not identified.

Study-wide results and limits: V- and J-gene trimming of TCR beta was linked (in a later analysis) to a missense DCLRE1C variant.

The PCR ran on 60 Vbeta and 13 Jbeta primers. Data came from immunoSEQ multiplex PCR; TCRdb stores just in-frame clones and leaves some out. This sample has about 210,000 clones; roughly 80% occur once, and the top ten carry about 3.1%. The CDR3 totals 12 residues. Germline CDR1 is MNHEY and CDR2 is SVGAGI. After removal of 11 bases from V and 2 bases from J, the junction contained 6 bases not matched to a gene. The receptor was isolated from a man aged 25-45 years in good health and CMV-seronegative. The rearrangement links TRBV6-5 to TRBJ2-7; TRBD2 matches at 7 bases. The material sequenced was PBMCs. The CDR3 protein is CAGGEGPYEQYF. CDR3 sequence (DNA): TGTGCCGGGGGGGAGGGCCCCTACGAGCAGTACTTC.